What follows describes a single T cell receptor (beta chain). Its specificity is not known. Deletions cut 3 bases from V and 2 bases from J, with 25 bases between. This CDR3 spans 20 amino acids. The record originates from a study of identical twins. Findings and limits, study-wide: Insertions ran lower in abundant cord blood beta clonotypes, though not in memory repertoires. Excess sharing between twins was weaker in beta out-of-frame sequences.

Every one of the donors was a healthy Caucasian. Template switching created a universal primer site, and the cDNA included unique molecular identifiers. MiXCR, applied by TCRdb to the 5' RACE reads, yields one record per CDR3 protein. The profile covers 250,000 or so distinct CDR3 sequences, with about 7.3% appearing a single time and roughly 3.9% taken by the ten largest. Another study also made use of these data, one on yellow fever vaccine responses in identical twins.

The receptor was derived from a woman under 30 in good health. The chain employs TRBV12-3 or TRBV12-4 and TRBJ1-4; perhaps TRBD1 as D (6 bases). Sample: memory (CD45RO+) T cells sorted from blood. In nucleotides, the CDR3 is TGTGCCAGCAGTTTTTTCAGGAGGGGTGTTGTTCAGGGGACTAATGAAAAACTGTTTTTT. It yields the protein CASSFFRRGVVQGTNEKLFF.